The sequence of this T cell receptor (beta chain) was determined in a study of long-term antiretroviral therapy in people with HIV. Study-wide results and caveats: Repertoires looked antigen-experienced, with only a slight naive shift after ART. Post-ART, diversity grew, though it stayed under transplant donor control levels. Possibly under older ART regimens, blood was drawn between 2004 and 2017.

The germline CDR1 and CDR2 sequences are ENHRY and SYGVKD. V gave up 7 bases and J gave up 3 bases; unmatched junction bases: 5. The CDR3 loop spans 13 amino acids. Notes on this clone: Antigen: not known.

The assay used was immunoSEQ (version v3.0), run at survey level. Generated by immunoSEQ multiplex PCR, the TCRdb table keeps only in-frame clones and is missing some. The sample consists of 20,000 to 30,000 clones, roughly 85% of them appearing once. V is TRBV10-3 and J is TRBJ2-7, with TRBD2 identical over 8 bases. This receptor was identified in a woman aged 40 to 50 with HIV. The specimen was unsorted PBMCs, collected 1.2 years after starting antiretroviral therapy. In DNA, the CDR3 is TGTGCCATCAAAGCGGGAGAGAGCTACGAGCAGTACTTC. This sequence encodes CAIKAGESYEQYF.